Following are 19 T cell receptor beta chains from one sample sequenced in a study of cytomegalovirus exposure and HLA in healthy donors. PCR involved 60 Vbeta and 13 Jbeta primers. Some clones are missing from TCRdb's copy, which holds only in-frame ones; the method was immunoSEQ multiplex PCR. Of 140,000 or so clones detected, 70% to 75% appear once; the ten largest clones hold 1.6%. Material for sequencing was PBMCs. These receptors were collected from a young woman in good health and CMV-seronegative.

The rearrangement joins TRBV28 to TRBJ1-2; no definite D call. Trimming stripped 1 base from V and 4 bases from J, with 10 bases between. Looked up from germline, CDR1 is MDHEN and CDR2 is SYDVKM. The length of the CDR3 is 14 residues. CDR3 DNA sequence: TGTGCCAGCAGTTTATCGCAGGCCGGCTATGGCTACACCTTC. This encodes CASSLSQAGYGYTF.

The rearrangement joins TRBV11-2 to TRBJ2-7, with TRBD2 identical over 7 bases. Germline trimming cut 7 bases from V and 4 bases from J; bases unmatched to any gene: 10. Germline-derived CDR1 and CDR2 are SGHAT and FQNNGV. The CDR3 consists of 14 residues. The CDR3 loop reads CASKSSGVVYEQYF. Here the CDR3 DNA reads TGTGCCAGCAAATCTAGCGGAGTCGTATACGAGCAGTACTTC.

This sequence joins TRBV7-2 and TRBJ1-6; 7 positions agree with TRBD1. The CDR3 spans 13 residues. Unmatched junction bases numbered 5, after V lost 5 bases and J lost 10 bases. Germline loops: CDR1 SGHTA, CDR2 FQGNSA. The CDR3 is CASSVRQGSPLHF. CDR3 DNA sequence: TGTGCCAGCAGCGTAAGACAGGGCTCACCCCTCCACTTT.

Only one count was recorded for this clone. The V gene is TRBV19, the J gene TRBJ1-5, with D possibly TRBD1 on 5 matching bases. Trimming removed 8 bases at V and 3 bases at J, with 17 bases between. This CDR3 region has 15 residues. Looked up from germline, CDR1 is LNHDA and CDR2 is SQIVND (reference sequence). The CDR3 DNA sequence: TGTGCCAGTGGGATTCTATGGGGCGTCAATCAGCCCCAGCATTTT. Amino acids: CASGILWGVNQPQHF.

Worth noting for this clone: Other DNA sequences in the same sample also yield this CDR3. V usage is TRBV6-1 and J usage is TRBJ1-5; D might be TRBD1 (5 bases). The V and J ends lost 2 bases and 2 bases respectively, with 13 bases between them. From germline, CDR1 is MNHNS and CDR2 SASEGT. The CDR3 is 16 residues long. The CDR3 is CASSEYGGVGNQPQHF. CDR3 bases: TGTGCCAGCAGTGAATATGGGGGGGTCGGCAATCAGCCCCAGCATTTT.

The chain couples TRBV5-6 to TRBJ2-7; D is unclear. CDR1 and CDR2 from the germline V gene are SGHDT and YYEEEE. The V and J ends lost 2 bases and 1 base respectively, with 7 bases between them. CDR3 size: 13 residues. The CDR3 region is CASSFDSSYEQYF. The CDR3 DNA follows: TGTGCCAGCAGCTTTGATAGTTCCTACGAGCAGTACTTC.

The chain recombines TRBV28 with TRBJ2-7, with 11 bases identical to TRBD1. The CDR3 covers 15 residues. Germline loops: CDR1 MDHEN, CDR2 SYDVKM. Germline trimming cut 2 bases from V and 7 bases from J; bases unmatched to any gene: 7. CDR3 loop: CASSLPGQGALEQYF. The CDR3, as DNA: TGTGCCAGCAGTTTACCTGGACAGGGGGCGCTGGAGCAGTACTTC.

The CDR3 loop reads CASSEGQGLGRERETQYF. In nucleotides, the CDR3 is TGTGCCAGCAGTGAAGGTCAGGGGTTGGGCCGCGAGCGGGAGACCCAGTACTTC. The chain has TRBV2 and TRBJ2-5, with D possibly matching TRBD1 (6 bases). V shed 1 base and J shed 5 bases, with 23 bases lying between them. Germline V CDR1 and CDR2: SNHLY, FYNNEI. The CDR3 has 18 residues.

The rearrangement uses TRBV2 and TRBJ1-3, with D uncertain. Per the germline V gene, CDR1 is SNHLY and CDR2 is FYNNEI. V was shortened by 5 bases and J by 4 bases, with 12 bases between the two germline ends. CDR3 size: 14 residues. The chain's CDR3 is CASSLAAEGNTIYF. CDR3 sequence (DNA): TGTGCCAGCAGTTTGGCTGCTGAAGGAAACACCATATATTTT.

This chain uses TRBV7-9 with TRBJ1-2, with TRBD1 as a possible D gene (6 bases). Trimming took 4 bases from V and 0 from J, leaving 9 bases between them. Germline values: CDR1 SEHNR, CDR2 FQNEAQ (reference sequence). The CDR3 consists of 14 residues. CDR3 coding DNA: TGTGCCAGCAGCTCCCGGGACACTAACTATGGCTACACCTTC. This encodes CASSSRDTNYGYTF.

J is TRBJ2-3 and V is TRBV6-1; 10 nucleotides match TRBD2. This CDR3 spans 15 amino acids. Germline V gene sequence: CDR1 MNHNS, CDR2 SASEGT. V trimming: 7 bases; J trimming: 6 bases; junction bases outside the gene matches: 10. The CDR3 sequence: CASTQERGGVDTQYF. For the CDR3, the DNA is TGTGCCAGCACCCAAGAGCGGGGGGGCGTGGATACGCAGTATTTT.

This clone appeared once. V is TRBV29-1 and J is TRBJ1-1; possibly TRBD1 for D (6 bases). The CDR3 runs 15 residues. From germline, CDR1 is SQVTM and CDR2 ANQGSEA. The ends were cut back, 1 base at V and 5 bases at J, with 17 bases in the middle. CDR3 in DNA: TGCAGCGTTGAAGGTCAACAGGGAAGGAGGACTGAAGCTTTCTTT. It encodes CSVEGQQGRRTEAFF.

This clone was seen a handful of times. This chain links TRBV4-1 with TRBJ1-1, with 12 bases that match TRBD1. After removal of 0 bases from V and 5 bases from J, the junction contained 4 bases not matched to a gene. The CDR3 length is 16 residues. The germline V gene encodes CDR1 MGHRA and CDR2 YSYEKL. CDR3: CASSQEPGQGATEAFF. The CDR3 DNA sequence: TGCGCCAGCAGCCAAGAACCGGGACAGGGGGCGACTGAAGCTTTCTTT.

The V call is TRBV2, the J call TRBJ2-1; 11 bases are shared with TRBD2. The CDR3 is 13 residues long. Trimming took 6 bases from V and 9 from J; bases not matched to a gene: 4. In germline, CDR1 is SNHLY, CDR2 FYNNEI. The CDR3 nucleotides are TGTGCCAGCAGAACCGGGACTAGCGGTGAGCAGTTCTTC. This sequence encodes CASRTGTSGEQFF.

This clone was seen once. J is TRBJ2-1 and V is TRBV11-2; tentative D call: TRBD1 (6 bases). The CDR3 is made up of 16 amino acids. V dropped 1 base and J dropped 8 bases, with 18 bases sitting between them. Germline CDR1 reads SGHAT; CDR2 reads FQNNGV. The CDR3 reads CASSLGAWTVGDEQFF. In DNA, the CDR3 is TGTGCCAGCAGCTTAGGAGCATGGACAGTCGGAGATGAGCAGTTCTTC.

The sample holds a few counts of this clone. The junction and the germline gene differ at one end; a read error may be behind it. V usage is TRBV7-9 and J usage is TRBJ2-7, with 8 bases fitting TRBD2. Germline loops: CDR1 SEHNR, CDR2 FQNEAQ (reference sequence). The length of the CDR3 is 17 residues. The CDR3 sequence is CSSSFAELAEGMDEQYF. The CDR3 nucleotides are TGTTCCAGCAGCTTTGCAGAACTAGCGGAGGGCATGGACGAGCAGTACTTC. Complete variable domain (other parts from reference TRBV7-9 and TRBJ2-7): DTGVSQNPRHKITKRGQNVTFRCDPISEHNRLYWYRQTLGQGPEFLTYFQNEAQLEKSRLLSDRFSAERPKGSFSTLEIQRTEQGDSAMYLCSSSFAELAEGMDEQYFGPGTRLTVT.

The chain uses TRBV7-6 and TRBJ1-1; 7 bases align to TRBD1. The trim removed 0 bases at V and 1 base at J, leaving 2 bases unmatched. Germline CDR1 is SGHVS and CDR2 is FNYEAQ. CDR3 length equals 15 residues. CDR3 coding DNA: TGTGCCAGCAGCTTAGCCAACAGGGGGAACACTGAAGCTTTCTTT. This translates into CASSLANRGNTEAFF.

The chain uses TRBV28 and TRBJ2-7, with 7 bases that match TRBD2. Unmatched junction bases numbered 24, after V lost 4 bases and J lost 9 bases. The CDR3 has 18 residues. The germline gives CDR1 MDHEN, CDR2 SYDVKM. CDR3 sequence: CASSSTGRGEVMWRGQYV. CDR3 DNA: TGTGCCAGCAGTTCCACCGGACGGGGGGAAGTAATGTGGCGCGGGCAGTACGTC.

The V and J genes are TRBV5-1 and TRBJ1-6; 8 bases align to TRBD1. The CDR3 is made up of 16 amino acids. Losses at the gene ends were 4 bases for V and 2 bases for J; bases not matched to a gene: 5. The germline CDR1 and CDR2 sequences are SGHRS and YFSETQ. The CDR3 nucleotides are TGCGCCAGCAGCACTGGACAGGGTGCCTATAATTCACCCCTCCACTTT. As protein: CASSTGQGAYNSPLHF.